This T cell receptor (beta chain) was sequenced during a study of T cells in women clearing cervical HPV infection (dated by TCRdb to the late 2010s). Background on the whole study: The cases were 25 to 30 women with histologically confirmed HPV16-related CIN3 or worse, and 2 of those women had invasive cancers. HLA typing was available for only a few women, so HLA type could not be excluded as a confounder. The parent cohort enrolled around 10,000 women aged 18 or older in Guanacaste, Costa Rica, during about 1992 to 1995 and followed them for 7 to 8 years. Among cases, blood sampling came a median of approximately 150 days after lesion detection, with an interquartile range of about 80 to 230 days. Cases had a median age of about 34 years compared with more than 37 for controls, and baseline characteristics showed no significant differences between the groups. Quality controls consisted of five blinded duplicates per group, for a total of about 60 samples made up of some 50 participants and some 10 replicates. The roughly 25 controls were women who cleared a single incident HPV16 infection within 12 months without developing precancer or cancer. Cases and controls were matched on age within five years and on year of sample collection. The exploratory proof-of-principle case-control study was nested within the Guanacaste HPV Natural History Study in Costa Rica and compared TCR repertoires across cervical HPV16 outcomes. Blood from cases was collected at the visit where the lesion was first found, while blood from controls was collected once the infection could no longer be detected. What the work shows at the level of the full study, not this receptor alone: T-cell numbers per sample were unknown, so richness differences could reflect varying T-cell content rather than repertoire biology. CIN3+ cases had significantly higher TCR repertoire richness than controls across sequencing depths, but evenness did not differ between the groups. Cases had lower TRBV6-7 relative abundance than controls (approximately 0.11% versus 0.16%; Bonferroni P = 0.0008). Random forest classifiers combining richness and V gene abundances distinguished cases from controls with an estimated AUC of 0.8 to 0.9. Because of the cross-sectional design, the study could not determine whether the associations came before infection or resulted from infection, and neither effector/memory subsets nor HPV-specific T cells were isolated.

Worth noting for this clone: Its antigen remains undetermined. The read is 3 residues too short to cover the CDR3 end, so that end is filled in from the germline J gene.

The immunoSEQ assay used multiplex PCR to amplify TCR beta CDR3 regions from an average of around 1,200 ng of genomic DNA per sample. Primer bias was corrected in the assay by using a complete synthetic TCR repertoire to establish an amplification baseline. The amplicons were sequenced on the Illumina platform. Regarding the original processing steps: Sequences were error-corrected by clustering with frequency ratios and a modified nearest-neighbor algorithm and were then analyzed in the immunoSEQ Analyzer with IMGT gene definitions. At each rarefaction depth, TCR richness and evenness were averaged over 20 rarefaction repeats, and samples with fewer sequences than the depth were excluded. Relative abundances of V, D and J genes were compared between groups using Wilcoxon rank sum tests, with FDR correction applied. In the blinded duplicates, the intraclass correlation was about 96% for TCR richness and averaged 76.4% across approximately 60 gene segments. TCRdb re-hosts the immuneACCESS table, in-frame sequences only. Its copies lack some clones; in the studies checked, an unresolved V gene accounts for under half of them, and the cause for the rest is not known. For V, J and clone size, that table is used; D and trimming come from the DNA. The sample's clone listing holds roughly 42,000 clones. The ten biggest clones cover 1.2% of the sample.

Every participant had a single incident cervical HPV16 infection, and women with prevalent HPV16 infections were excluded. Cervical HPV DNA was detected by MY09/MY11 PCR, and genotyping was performed by dot-blot hybridization. Around 15 mL of heparinized blood were centrifuged, and the buffy coat was split into aliquots, frozen at -30 degrees C, and then kept at -80 degrees C. QIAGEN kits were used to extract genomic DNA from buffy coat specimens. CDR1 and CDR2 were assigned from the germline V gene (reference sequence) as DFQATT and SNEGSKA. V is cut by 4 bases and J by 5 bases, and the space between the germline ends is 12 bases. The CDR3 goes from the cysteine to the phenylalanine over 13 residues. Shown are 30 bases from within the CDR3, in frame from base 1.

Specimen: blood buffy coat. The sequence derives from a woman between 18 and 75 years old with a cervical HPV16 infection that either progressed to CIN3+ or cleared (not recorded which). Recombination connected TRBV20-1 to TRBJ1-5; D gene: possibly TRBD1, on 5 matching bases. The sequenced CDR3 bases are TGCAGTGCTATCCCCGGCAGGGATCAGCCC. It specifies CSAIPGRDQP. The whole CDR3 protein is CSAIPGRDQPQHF.